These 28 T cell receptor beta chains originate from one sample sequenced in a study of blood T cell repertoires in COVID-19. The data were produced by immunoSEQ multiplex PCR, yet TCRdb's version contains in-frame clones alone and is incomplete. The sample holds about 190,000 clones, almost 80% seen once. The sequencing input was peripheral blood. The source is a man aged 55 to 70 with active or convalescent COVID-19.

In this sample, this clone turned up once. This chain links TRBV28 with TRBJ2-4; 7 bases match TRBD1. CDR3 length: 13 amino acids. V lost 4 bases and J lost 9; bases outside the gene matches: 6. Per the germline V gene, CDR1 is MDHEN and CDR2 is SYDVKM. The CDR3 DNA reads TGTGCCAGCAGTTCTCCCGGGACAGCCATTCAGTACTTC. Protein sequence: CASSSPGTAIQYF.

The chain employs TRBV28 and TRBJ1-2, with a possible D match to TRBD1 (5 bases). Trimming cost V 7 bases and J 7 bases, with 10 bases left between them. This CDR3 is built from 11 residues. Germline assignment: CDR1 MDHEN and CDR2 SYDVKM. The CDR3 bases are TGTGCCAGCACCCCAGGGTCTGGCTACACCTTC. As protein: CASTPGSGYTF.

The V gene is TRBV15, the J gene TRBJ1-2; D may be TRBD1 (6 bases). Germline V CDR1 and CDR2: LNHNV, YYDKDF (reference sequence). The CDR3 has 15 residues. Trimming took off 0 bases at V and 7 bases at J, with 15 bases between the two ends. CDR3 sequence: CATSRDREGGSGYTF. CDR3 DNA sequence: TGTGCCACCAGCAGAGATAGGGAGGGGGGAAGTGGCTACACCTTC.

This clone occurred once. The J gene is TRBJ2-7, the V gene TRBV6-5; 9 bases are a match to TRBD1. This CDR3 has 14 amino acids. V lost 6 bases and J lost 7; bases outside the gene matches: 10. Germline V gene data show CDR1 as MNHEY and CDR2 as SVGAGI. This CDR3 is CASSPGQGFWEQYF. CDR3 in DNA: TGTGCCAGCAGCCCGGGACAGGGTTTTTGGGAGCAGTACTTC.

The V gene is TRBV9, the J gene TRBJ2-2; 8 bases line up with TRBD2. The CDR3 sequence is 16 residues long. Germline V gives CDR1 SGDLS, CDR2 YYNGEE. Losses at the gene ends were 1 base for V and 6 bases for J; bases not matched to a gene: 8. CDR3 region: CASSVRIAGNAGELFF. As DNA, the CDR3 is TGTGCCAGCAGCGTAAGAATAGCGGGAAACGCCGGGGAGCTGTTTTTT.

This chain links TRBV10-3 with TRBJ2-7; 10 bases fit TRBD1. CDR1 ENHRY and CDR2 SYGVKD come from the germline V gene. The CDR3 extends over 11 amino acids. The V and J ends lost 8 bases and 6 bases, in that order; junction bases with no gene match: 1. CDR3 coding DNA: TGTGCCATCGGGGACAGGGGCGAGCAGTACTTC. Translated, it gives CAIGDRGEQYF.

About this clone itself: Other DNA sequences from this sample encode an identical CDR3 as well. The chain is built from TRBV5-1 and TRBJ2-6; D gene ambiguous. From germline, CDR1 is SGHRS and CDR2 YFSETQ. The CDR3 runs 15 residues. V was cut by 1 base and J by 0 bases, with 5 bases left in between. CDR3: CASSLTASGANVLTF. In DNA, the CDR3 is TGCGCCAGCAGCTTGACTGCCTCTGGGGCCAACGTCCTGACTTTC.

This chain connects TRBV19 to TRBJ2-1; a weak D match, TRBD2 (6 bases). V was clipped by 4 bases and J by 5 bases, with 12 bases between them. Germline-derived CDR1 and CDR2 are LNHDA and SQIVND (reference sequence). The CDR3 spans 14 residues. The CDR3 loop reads CASSSGLRNNEQFF. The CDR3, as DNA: TGTGCCAGTAGTAGTGGACTAAGGAACAATGAGCAGTTCTTC. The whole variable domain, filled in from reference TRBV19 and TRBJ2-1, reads DGGITQSPKYLFRKEGQNVTLSCEQNLNHDAMYWYRQDPGQGLRLIYYSQIVNDFQKGDIAEGYSVSREKKESFPLTVTSAQKNPTAFYLCASSSGLRNNEQFFGPGTRLTVL.

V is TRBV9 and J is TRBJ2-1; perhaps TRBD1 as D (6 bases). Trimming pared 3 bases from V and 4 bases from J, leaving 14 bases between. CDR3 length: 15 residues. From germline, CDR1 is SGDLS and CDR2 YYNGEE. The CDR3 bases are TGTGCCAGCAGCGCCCCAGGGGCCGAATACAATGAGCAGTTCTTC. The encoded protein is CASSAPGAEYNEQFF.

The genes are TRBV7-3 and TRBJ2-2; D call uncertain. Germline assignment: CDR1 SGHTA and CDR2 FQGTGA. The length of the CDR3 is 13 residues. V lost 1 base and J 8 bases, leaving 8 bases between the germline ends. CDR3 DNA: TGTGCCAGCAGCTTAAGTAGTCCTGGGGAGCTGTTTTTT. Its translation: CASSLSSPGELFF.

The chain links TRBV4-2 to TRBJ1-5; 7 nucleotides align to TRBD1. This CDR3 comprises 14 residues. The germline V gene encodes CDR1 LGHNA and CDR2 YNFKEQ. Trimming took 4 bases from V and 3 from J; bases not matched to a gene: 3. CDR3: CASSPDRLNQPQHF. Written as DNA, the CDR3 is TGTGCCAGCAGCCCGGACAGGCTCAATCAGCCCCAGCATTTT.

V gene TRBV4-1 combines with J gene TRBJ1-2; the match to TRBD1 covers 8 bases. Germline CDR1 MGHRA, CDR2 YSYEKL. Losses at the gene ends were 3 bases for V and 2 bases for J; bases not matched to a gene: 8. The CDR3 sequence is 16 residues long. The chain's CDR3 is CASSHRAGGSNYGYTF. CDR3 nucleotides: TGCGCCAGCAGCCACCGTGCAGGGGGCTCCAACTATGGCTACACCTTC.

CDR3: CASSRPVNTQYF. The DNA for the CDR3 is TGTGCCAGCAGCCGTCCGGTAAATACGCAGTATTTT. The chain couples TRBV6-2 or TRBV6-3 to TRBJ2-3; no clear D gene. This CDR3 has 12 residues. Germline V gene lookup returns CDR1 MNHEY and CDR2 SVGEGT. Trimming took off 6 bases at V and 7 bases at J, with 11 bases between the two ends.

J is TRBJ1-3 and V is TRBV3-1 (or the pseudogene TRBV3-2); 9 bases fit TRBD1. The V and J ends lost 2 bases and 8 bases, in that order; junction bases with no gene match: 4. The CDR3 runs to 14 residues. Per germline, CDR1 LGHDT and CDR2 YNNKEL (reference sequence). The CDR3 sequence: CASSQRTGVDTIYF. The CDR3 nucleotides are TGTGCCAGCAGCCAAAGGACAGGGGTGGACACCATATATTTT.

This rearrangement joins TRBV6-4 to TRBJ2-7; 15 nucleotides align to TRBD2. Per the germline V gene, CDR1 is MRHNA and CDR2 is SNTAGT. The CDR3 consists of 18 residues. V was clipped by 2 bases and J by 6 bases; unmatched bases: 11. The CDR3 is CASSDSRRWTSGRGEQYF. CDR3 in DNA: TGTGCCAGCAGTGACAGTCGAAGGTGGACTAGCGGGAGGGGCGAGCAGTACTTC.

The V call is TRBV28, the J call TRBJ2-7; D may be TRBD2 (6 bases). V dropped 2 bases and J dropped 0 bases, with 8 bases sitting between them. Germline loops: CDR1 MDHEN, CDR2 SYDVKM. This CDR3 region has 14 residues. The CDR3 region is CASSLTGDSYEQYF. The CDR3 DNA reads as TGTGCCAGCAGTTTAACGGGGGACTCCTACGAGCAGTACTTC. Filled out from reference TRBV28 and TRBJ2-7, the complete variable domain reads DVKVTQSSRYLVKRTGEKVFLECVQDMDHENMFWYRQDPGLGLRLIYFSYDVKMKEKGDIPEGYSVSREKKERFSLILESASTNQTSMYLCASSLTGDSYEQYFGPGTRLTVT.

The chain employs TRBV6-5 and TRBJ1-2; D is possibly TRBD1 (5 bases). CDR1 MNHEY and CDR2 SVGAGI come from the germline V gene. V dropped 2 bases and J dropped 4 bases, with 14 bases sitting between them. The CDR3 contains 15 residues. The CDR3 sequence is CASSYGSYRTYGYTF. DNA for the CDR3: TGTGCCAGCAGTTACGGATCGTACAGGACCTATGGCTACACCTTC.

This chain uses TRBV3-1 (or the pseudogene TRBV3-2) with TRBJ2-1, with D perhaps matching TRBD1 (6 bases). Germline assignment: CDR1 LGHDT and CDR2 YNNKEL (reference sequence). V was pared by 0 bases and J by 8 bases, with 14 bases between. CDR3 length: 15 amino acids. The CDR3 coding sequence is TGTGCCAGCAGCCAAGATCCCCAGGGGAAGGATGAGCAGTTCTTC. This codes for CASSQDPQGKDEQFF.

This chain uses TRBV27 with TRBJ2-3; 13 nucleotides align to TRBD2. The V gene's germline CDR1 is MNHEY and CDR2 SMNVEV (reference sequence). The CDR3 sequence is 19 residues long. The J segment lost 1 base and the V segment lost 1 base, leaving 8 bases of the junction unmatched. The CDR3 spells CASSLLGLAGAIRTDTQYF. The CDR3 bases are TGTGCCAGCAGTTTATTAGGACTAGCGGGAGCTATCCGCACAGATACGCAGTATTTT.

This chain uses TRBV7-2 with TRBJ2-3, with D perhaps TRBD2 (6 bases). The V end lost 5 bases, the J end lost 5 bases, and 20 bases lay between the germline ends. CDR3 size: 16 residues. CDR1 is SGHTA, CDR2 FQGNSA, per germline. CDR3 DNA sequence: TGTGCCAGCAGCGCGTCCGGGGCGGGGCTCAGAGATACGCAGTATTTT. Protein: CASSASGAGLRDTQYF.

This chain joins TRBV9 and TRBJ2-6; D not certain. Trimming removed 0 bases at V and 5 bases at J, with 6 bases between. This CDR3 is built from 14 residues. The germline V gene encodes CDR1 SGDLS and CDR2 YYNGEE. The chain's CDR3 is CASSVDARANVLTF. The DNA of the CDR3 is TGTGCCAGCAGCGTAGACGCGAGGGCCAACGTCCTGACTTTC.

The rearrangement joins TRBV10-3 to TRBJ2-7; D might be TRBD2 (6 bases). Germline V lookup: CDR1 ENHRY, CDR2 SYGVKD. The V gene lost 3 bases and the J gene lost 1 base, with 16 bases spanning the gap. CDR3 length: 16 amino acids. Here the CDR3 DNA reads TGTGCCATCAGTGATTCGGGTCTAGCGAGGTCCTACGAGCAGTACTTC. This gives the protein CAISDSGLARSYEQYF.

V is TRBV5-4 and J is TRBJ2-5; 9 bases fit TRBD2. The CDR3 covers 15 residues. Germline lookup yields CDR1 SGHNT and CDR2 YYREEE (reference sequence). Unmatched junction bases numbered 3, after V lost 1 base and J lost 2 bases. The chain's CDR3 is CASSLRLAVQETQYF. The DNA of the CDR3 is TGTGCCAGCAGCTTGAGACTAGCGGTTCAAGAGACCCAGTACTTC.

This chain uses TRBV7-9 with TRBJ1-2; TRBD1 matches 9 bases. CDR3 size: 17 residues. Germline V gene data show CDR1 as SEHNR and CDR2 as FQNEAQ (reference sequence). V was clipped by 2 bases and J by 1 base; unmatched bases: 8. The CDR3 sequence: CASSLTGGLGDNYGYTF. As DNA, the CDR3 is TGTGCCAGCAGCTTAACAGGGGGCCTGGGAGATAACTATGGCTACACCTTC.

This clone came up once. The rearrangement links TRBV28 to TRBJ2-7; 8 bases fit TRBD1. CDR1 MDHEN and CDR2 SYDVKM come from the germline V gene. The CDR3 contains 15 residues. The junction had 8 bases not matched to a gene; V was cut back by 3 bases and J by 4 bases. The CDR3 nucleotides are TGTGCCAGCAGTTTCCCTATCAGGGGGCAGTACGAGCAGTACTTC. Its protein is CASSFPIRGQYEQYF.

CDR3 bases: TGTGCCAGCAGCGTAGCGGCTAGCGGGCTAGGTGGGGATACGCAGTATTTT. This translates into CASSVAASGLGGDTQYF. The gene calls are TRBV9 and TRBJ2-3, with 8 bases matching TRBD2. The V segment lost 0 bases and the J segment 6 bases; nucleotides outside the gene matches: 12. Germline CDR1 is SGDLS and CDR2 is YYNGEE. The CDR3 contains 17 residues.

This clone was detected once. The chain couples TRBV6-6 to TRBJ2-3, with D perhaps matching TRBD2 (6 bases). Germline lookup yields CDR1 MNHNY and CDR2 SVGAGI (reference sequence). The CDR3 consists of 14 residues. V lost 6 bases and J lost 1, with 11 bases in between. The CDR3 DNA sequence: TGTGCCAGCAGCGGGAGTGGGGGCACAGATACGCAGTATTTT. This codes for CASSGSGGTDTQYF.

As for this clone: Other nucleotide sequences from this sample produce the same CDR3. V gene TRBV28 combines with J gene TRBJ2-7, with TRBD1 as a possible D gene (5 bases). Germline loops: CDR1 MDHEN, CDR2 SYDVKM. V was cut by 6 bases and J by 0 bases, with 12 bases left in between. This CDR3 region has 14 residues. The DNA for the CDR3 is TGTGCCAGCAGCCCCCTGGGGCTCTCCTACGAGCAGTACTTC. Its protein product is CASSPLGLSYEQYF. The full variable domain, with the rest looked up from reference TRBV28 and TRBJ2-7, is DVKVTQSSRYLVKRTGEKVFLECVQDMDHENMFWYRQDPGLGLRLIYFSYDVKMKEKGDIPEGYSVSREKKERFSLILESASTNQTSMYLCASSPLGLSYEQYFGPGTRLTVT.